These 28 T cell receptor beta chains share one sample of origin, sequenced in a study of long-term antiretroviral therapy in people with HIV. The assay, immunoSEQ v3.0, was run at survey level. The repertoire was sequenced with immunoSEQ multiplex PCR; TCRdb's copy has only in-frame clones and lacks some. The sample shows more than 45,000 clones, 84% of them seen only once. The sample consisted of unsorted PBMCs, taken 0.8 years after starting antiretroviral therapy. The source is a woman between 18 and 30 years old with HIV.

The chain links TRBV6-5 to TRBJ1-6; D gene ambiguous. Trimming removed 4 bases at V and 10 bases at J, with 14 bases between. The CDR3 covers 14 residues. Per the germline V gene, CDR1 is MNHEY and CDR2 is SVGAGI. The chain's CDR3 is CASSSYIGESPLHF. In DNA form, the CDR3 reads TGTGCCAGCAGTTCGTATATTGGGGAATCACCCCTCCACTTT.

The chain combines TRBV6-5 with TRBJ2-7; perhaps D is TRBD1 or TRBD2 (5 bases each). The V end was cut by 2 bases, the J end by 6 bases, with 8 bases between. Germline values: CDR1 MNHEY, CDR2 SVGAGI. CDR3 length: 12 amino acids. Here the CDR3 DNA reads TGTGCCAGCAGTTACGAGGGGAGCGAGCAGTACTTC. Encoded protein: CASSYEGSEQYF.

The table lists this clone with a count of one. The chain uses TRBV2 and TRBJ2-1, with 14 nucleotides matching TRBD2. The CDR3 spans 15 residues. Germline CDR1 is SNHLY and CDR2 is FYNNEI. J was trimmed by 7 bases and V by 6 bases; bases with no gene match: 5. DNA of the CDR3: TGTGCCAGCAGATCGGGACTAGCGGGAGTAAATGAGCAGTTCTTC. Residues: CASRSGLAGVNEQFF.

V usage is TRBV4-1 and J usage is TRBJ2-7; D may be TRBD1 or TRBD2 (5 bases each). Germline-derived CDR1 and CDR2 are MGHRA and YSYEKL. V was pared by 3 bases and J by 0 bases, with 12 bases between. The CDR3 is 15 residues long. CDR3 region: CASSQPGTGSYEQYF. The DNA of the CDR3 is TGCGCCAGCAGCCAGCCGGGAACAGGCTCCTACGAGCAGTACTTC.

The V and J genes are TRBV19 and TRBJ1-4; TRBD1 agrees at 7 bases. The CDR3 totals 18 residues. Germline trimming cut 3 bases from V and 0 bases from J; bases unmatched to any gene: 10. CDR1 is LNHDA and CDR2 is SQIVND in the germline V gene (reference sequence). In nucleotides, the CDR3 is TGTGCCAGTAGTATGAGGGGGCAGGGGATTGCAACTAATGAAAAACTGTTTTTT. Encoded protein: CASSMRGQGIATNEKLFF.

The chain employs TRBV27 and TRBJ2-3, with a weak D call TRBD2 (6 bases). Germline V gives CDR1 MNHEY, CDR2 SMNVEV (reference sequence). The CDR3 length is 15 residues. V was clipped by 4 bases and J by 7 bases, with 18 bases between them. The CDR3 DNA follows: TGTGCCAGCAGTTCCAGCGGGCCCATAACATATACGCAGTATTTT. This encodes CASSSSGPITYTQYF.

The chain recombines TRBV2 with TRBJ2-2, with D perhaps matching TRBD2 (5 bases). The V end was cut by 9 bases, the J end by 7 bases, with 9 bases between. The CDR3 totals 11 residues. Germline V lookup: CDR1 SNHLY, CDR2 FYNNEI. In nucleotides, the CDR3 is TGTGCCAGGGCCGAGGGCGGGGAGCTGTTTTTT. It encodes CARAEGGELFF.

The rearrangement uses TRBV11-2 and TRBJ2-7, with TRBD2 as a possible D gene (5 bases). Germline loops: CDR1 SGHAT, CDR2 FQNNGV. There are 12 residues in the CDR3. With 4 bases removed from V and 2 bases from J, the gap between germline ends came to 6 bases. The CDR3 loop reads CASSSGTYEQYF. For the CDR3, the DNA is TGTGCCAGCAGCTCCGGGACCTACGAGCAGTACTTC.

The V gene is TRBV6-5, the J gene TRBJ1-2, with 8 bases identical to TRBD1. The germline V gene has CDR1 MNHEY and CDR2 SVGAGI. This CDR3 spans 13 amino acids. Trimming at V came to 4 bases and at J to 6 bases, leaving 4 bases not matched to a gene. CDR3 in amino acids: CASSLTGADGYTF. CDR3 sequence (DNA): TGTGCCAGCAGTTTGACAGGGGCGGATGGCTACACCTTC.

The DNA of the CDR3 is TGTGCCAGCAGTTACTCGGGCAGGGACTATGGCTACACCTTC. This encodes CASSYSGRDYGYTF. V is TRBV6-5 and J is TRBJ1-2, with D perhaps TRBD1 (5 bases). V lost 0 bases and J lost 3, with 8 bases in between. The length of the CDR3 is 14 residues. Germline CDR1 MNHEY, CDR2 SVGAGI.

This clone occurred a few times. The DNA for the CDR3 is TGTGCCAGCAGTTTTAGGGAGGACACTGAAGCTTTCTTT. The encoded protein is CASSFREDTEAFF. The chain is built from TRBV27 and TRBJ1-1; unclear D gene. Trimming shortened V by 3 bases and J by 3 bases, and 8 bases separated the two germline ends. The CDR3 has 13 amino acids. The germline CDR1 and CDR2 sequences are MNHEY and SMNVEV (reference sequence).

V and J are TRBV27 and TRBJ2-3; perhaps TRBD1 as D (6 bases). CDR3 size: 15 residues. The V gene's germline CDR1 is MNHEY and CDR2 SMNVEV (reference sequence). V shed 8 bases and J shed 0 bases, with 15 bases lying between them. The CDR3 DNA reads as TGTGCCAGCCGATCCAGGGGCGTGAGCACAGATACGCAGTATTTT. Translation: CASRSRGVSTDTQYF.

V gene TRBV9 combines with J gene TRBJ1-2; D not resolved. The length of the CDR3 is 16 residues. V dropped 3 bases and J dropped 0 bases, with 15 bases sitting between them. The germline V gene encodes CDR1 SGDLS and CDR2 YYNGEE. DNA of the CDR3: TGTGCCAGCAGCGCCAACTTCGCGACTCCTAACTATGGCTACACCTTC. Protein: CASSANFATPNYGYTF.

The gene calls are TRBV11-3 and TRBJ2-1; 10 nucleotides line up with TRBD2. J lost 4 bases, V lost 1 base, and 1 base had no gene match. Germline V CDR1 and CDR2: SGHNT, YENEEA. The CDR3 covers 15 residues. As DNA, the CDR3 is TGTGCCAGCAGCTTAGGGACTAGCGGTTACAATGAGCAGTTCTTC. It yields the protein CASSLGTSGYNEQFF.

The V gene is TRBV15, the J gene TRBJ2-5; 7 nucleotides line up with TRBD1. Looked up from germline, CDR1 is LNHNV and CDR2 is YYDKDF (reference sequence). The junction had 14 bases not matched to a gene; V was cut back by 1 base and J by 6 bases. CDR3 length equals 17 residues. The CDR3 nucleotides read TGTGCCACCAGCAGAGTCAACCGCCCCGACAGGGCCCAGACCCAGTACTTC. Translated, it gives CATSRVNRPDRAQTQYF.

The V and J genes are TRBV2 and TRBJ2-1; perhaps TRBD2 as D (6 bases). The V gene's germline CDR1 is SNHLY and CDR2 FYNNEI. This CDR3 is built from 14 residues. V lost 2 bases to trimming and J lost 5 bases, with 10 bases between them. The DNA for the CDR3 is TGTGCCAGCAGTGAACTGCGGGGTAACAATGAGCAGTTCTTC. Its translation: CASSELRGNNEQFF.

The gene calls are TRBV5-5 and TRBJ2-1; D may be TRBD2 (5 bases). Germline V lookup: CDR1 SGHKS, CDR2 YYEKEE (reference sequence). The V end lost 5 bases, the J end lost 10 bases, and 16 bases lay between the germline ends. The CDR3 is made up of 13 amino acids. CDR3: CASRYGLHGEQFF. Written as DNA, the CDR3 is TGTGCCAGCAGGTATGGACTTCACGGGGAGCAGTTCTTC.

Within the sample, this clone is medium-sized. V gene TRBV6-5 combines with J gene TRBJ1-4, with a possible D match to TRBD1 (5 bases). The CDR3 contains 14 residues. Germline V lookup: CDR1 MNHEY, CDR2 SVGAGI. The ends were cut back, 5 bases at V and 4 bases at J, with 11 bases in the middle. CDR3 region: CASSTGQHNEKLFF. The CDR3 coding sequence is TGTGCCAGCAGTACTGGACAACATAATGAAAAACTGTTTTTT.

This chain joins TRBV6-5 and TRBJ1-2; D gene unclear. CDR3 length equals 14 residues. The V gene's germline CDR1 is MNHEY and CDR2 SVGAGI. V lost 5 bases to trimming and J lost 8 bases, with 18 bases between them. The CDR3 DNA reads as TGTGCCAGCAGTCCCTTTACTCGTTCCACCGGCTACACCTTC. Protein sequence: CASSPFTRSTGYTF.

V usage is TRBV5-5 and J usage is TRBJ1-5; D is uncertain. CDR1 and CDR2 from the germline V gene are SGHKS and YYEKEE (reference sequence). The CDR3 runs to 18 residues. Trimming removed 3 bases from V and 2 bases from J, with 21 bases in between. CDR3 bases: TGTGCCAGCAGCTCCTCTCCAGGCGGAGCAAGAGGCAATCAGCCCCAGCATTTT. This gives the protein CASSSSPGGARGNQPQHF.

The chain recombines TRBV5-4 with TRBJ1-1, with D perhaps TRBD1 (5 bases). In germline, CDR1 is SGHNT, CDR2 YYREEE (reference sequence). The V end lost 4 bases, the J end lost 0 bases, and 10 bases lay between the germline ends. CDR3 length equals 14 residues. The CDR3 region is CASSQAGLNTEAFF. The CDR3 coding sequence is TGTGCCAGCAGCCAGGCAGGGCTGAACACTGAAGCTTTCTTT.

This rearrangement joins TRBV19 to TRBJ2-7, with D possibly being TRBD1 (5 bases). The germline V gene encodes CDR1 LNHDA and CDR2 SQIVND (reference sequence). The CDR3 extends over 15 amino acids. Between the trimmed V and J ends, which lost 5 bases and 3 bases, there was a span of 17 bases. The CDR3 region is CASSLTGRDGYEQYF. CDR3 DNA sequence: TGTGCCAGTAGTTTGACGGGCAGGGATGGCTACGAGCAGTACTTC.

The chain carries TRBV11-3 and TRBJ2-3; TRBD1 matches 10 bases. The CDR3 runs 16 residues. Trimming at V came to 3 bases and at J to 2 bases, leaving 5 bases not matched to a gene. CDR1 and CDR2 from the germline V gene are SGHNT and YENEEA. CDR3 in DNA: TGTGCCAGCAGCTTCTCCGGGACAGGGGTCACAGATACGCAGTATTTT. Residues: CASSFSGTGVTDTQYF. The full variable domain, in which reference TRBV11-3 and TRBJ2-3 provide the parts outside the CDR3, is EAGVVQSPRYKIIEKKQPVAFWCNPISGHNTLYWYLQNLGQGPELLIRYENEEAVDDSQLPKDRFSAERLKGVDSTLKIQPAELGDSAVYLCASSFSGTGVTDTQYFGPGTRLTVL.

The DNA for the CDR3 is TGTGCCAGCAGTTTTTTGACAGGGGAGGATGAATACGAGCAGTACTTC. This gives the protein CASSFLTGEDEYEQYF. The gene calls are TRBV28 and TRBJ2-7; TRBD1 agrees at 8 bases. Trimming at V came to 3 bases and at J to 4 bases, leaving 11 bases not matched to a gene. The CDR3 runs 16 residues. The germline gives CDR1 MDHEN, CDR2 SYDVKM.

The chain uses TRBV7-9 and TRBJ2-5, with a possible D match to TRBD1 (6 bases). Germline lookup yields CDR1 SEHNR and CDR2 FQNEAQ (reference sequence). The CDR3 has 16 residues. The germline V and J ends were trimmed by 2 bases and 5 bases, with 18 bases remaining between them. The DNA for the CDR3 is TGTGCCAGCAGCTTAAAGGATGTTGGGGGCCGGGAGACCCAGTACTTC. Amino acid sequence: CASSLKDVGGRETQYF.

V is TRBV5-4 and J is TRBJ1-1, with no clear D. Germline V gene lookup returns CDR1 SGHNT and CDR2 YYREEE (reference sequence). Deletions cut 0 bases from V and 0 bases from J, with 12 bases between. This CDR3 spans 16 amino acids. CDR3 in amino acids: CASSLGKIRMNTEAFF. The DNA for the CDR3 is TGTGCCAGCAGCTTGGGGAAGATCAGAATGAACACTGAAGCTTTCTTT.

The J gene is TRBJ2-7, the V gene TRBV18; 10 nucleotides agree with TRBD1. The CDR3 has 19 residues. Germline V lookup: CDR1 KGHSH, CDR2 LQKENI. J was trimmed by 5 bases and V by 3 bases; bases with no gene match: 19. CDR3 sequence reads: CASSPSAFGPGQGFHEQYF. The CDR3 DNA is TGTGCCAGCTCACCTTCCGCATTTGGACCGGGACAGGGGTTCCACGAGCAGTACTTC.

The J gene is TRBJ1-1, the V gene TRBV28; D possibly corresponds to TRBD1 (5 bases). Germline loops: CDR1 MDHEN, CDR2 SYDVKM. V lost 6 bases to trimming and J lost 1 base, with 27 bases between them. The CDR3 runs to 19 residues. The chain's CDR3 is CASRPAVYRNNIRNTEAFF. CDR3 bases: TGTGCCAGCAGACCCGCCGTTTACAGGAATAATATTAGGAACACTGAAGCTTTCTTT.